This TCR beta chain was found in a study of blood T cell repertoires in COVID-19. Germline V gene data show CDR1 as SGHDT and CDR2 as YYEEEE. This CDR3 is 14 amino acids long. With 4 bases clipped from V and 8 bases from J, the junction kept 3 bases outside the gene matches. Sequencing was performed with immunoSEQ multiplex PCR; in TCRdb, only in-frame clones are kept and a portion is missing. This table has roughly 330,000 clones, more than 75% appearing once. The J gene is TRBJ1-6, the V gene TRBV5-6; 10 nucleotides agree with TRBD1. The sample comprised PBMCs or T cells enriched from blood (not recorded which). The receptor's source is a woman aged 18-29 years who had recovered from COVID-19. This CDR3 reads CASSPGTGDSPLHF. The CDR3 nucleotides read TGTGCCAGCAGCCCCGGGACAGGGGATTCACCCCTCCACTTT.